A single sample is the source of the 18 T cell receptor beta chains below, sequenced in a study of identifying expanded T cells in peripheral blood. The protocol was immunoSEQ multiplex PCR, while the TCRdb copy is restricted to in-frame clones and leaves out a portion. Of roughly 100,000 clones listed, around nine tenths are singletons. The sample consisted of blood. Receptors originate from a person between 18 and 75 years old in good health.

The CDR3 reads CASSLAGDYGYTF. For the CDR3, the DNA is TGTGCCAGCAGCTTAGCAGGGGACTATGGCTACACCTTC. The chain uses TRBV7-8 and TRBJ1-2; D is perhaps TRBD1 (5 bases). V lost 0 bases to trimming and J lost 3 bases, with 5 bases between them. CDR3 size: 13 residues. Germline V gives CDR1 SGHVS, CDR2 FQNEAQ.

The chain carries TRBV10-3 and TRBJ2-6, with 8 bases lining up with TRBD2. Trimming removed 4 bases from V and 6 bases from J; junction bases left unmatched: 8. The CDR3 loop spans 16 amino acids. Per the germline V gene, CDR1 is ENHRY and CDR2 is SYGVKD. CDR3 protein: CAISAPGGVKANVLTF. In DNA form, the CDR3 reads TGTGCCATCAGTGCCCCCGGGGGGGTTAAGGCCAACGTCCTGACTTTC.

V is TRBV27 and J is TRBJ2-3, with D perhaps given as TRBD1 or TRBD2 (5 bases each). From germline, CDR1 is MNHEY and CDR2 SMNVEV (reference sequence). Trimming cost V 4 bases and J 0 bases, with 14 bases left between them. This CDR3 is 16 amino acids long. CDR3 residues: CASSWFGTVSTDTQYF. CDR3 sequence (DNA): TGTGCCAGCAGTTGGTTCGGGACGGTTAGCACAGATACGCAGTATTTT.

The genes are TRBV5-1 and TRBJ1-1; D not certain. Trimming removed 4 bases at V and 0 bases at J, with 10 bases between. Per germline, CDR1 SGHRS and CDR2 YFSETQ. This CDR3 has 14 amino acids. The CDR3 bases are TGCGCCAGCAGCCCGCGAGCTATGAACACTGAAGCTTTCTTT. This codes for CASSPRAMNTEAFF.

This clone was seen only once. This chain connects TRBV10-3 to TRBJ2-7; a weak D match, TRBD1 (5 bases). This CDR3 comprises 13 residues. Germline CDR1 is ENHRY and CDR2 is SYGVKD. Between the trimmed V and J ends, which lost 3 bases and 3 bases, there was a span of 9 bases. This chain's CDR3 is CAISDLTGYEQYF. In DNA form, the CDR3 reads TGTGCCATCAGTGATTTAACAGGCTACGAGCAGTACTTC.

Only one count was recorded for this clone. This sequence joins TRBV2 and TRBJ1-2, with 10 bases lining up with TRBD1. With 8 bases clipped from V and 8 bases from J, the junction kept 11 bases outside the gene matches. This CDR3 comprises 14 residues. Germline CDR1 and CDR2: SNHLY and FYNNEI. CDR3: CASGVGQGVGGYTF. CDR3 in DNA: TGTGCCAGCGGGGTAGGACAGGGGGTCGGCGGCTACACCTTC.

The CDR3 bases are TGTGCCAGCAGCTACGGGGGGACTGGTAATCAGCCCCAGCATTTT. Protein: CASSYGGTGNQPQHF. The chain recombines TRBV13 with TRBJ1-5, with D tentatively TRBD1 (5 bases). Trimming took off 4 bases at V and 4 bases at J, with 14 bases between the two ends. The CDR3 totals 15 residues. The V gene's germline CDR1 is PRHDT and CDR2 FYEKMQ (reference sequence).

V and J are TRBV15 and TRBJ2-7; D is uncertain. Per germline, CDR1 LNHNV and CDR2 YYDKDF (reference sequence). V lost 1 base to trimming and J lost 7 bases, with 14 bases between them. This CDR3 spans 14 amino acids. CDR3 bases: TGTGCCACCAGCAGAGGTTCTCCCACGGTGGAGCAGTACTTC. Its protein is CATSRGSPTVEQYF.

The chain couples TRBV5-1 to TRBJ1-4; 9 bases agree with TRBD1. The ends lost 0 bases at V and 11 bases at J; junction bases unmatched: 11. Germline lookup yields CDR1 SGHRS and CDR2 YFSETQ. The CDR3 runs 16 residues. CDR3 residues: CASSLGGTGGVGKLFF. CDR3 sequence (DNA): TGCGCCAGCAGCTTGGGAGGCACAGGGGGCGTGGGGAAACTGTTTTTT. The complete variable domain, with remaining parts taken from reference TRBV5-1 and TRBJ1-4, reads KAGVTQTPRYLIKTRGQQVTLSCSPISGHRSVSWYQQTPGQGLQFLFEYFSETQRNKGNFPGRFSGRQFSNSRSEMNVSTLELGDSALYLCASSLGGTGGVGKLFFGSGTQLSVL.

This clone has only a few counts. The V call is TRBV7-9, the J call TRBJ1-1; D is uncertain. V lost 6 bases to trimming and J lost 0 bases, with 8 bases between them. The CDR3 spans 13 residues. Germline values: CDR1 SEHNR, CDR2 FQNEAQ (reference sequence). This CDR3 is CASSSEMNTEAFF. CDR3 bases: TGTGCCAGCAGTTCTGAGATGAACACTGAAGCTTTCTTT. The variable domain in full, completed from reference TRBV7-9 and TRBJ1-1, reads DTGVSQNPRHKITKRGQNVTFRCDPISEHNRLYWYRQTLGQGPEFLTYFQNEAQLEKSRLLSDRFSAERPKGSFSTLEIQRTEQGDSAMYLCASSSEMNTEAFFGQGTRLTVV.

The J gene is TRBJ2-3, the V gene TRBV6-5, with D possibly matching TRBD2 (5 bases). Germline V gives CDR1 MNHEY, CDR2 SVGAGI. The V end was cut by 0 bases, the J end by 2 bases, with 12 bases between. The length of the CDR3 is 16 residues. The CDR3 sequence: CASSYSASGLTDTQYF. The CDR3 nucleotides read TGTGCCAGCAGTTACTCGGCCAGCGGACTCACAGATACGCAGTATTTT.

The chain is built from TRBV7-9 and TRBJ1-6, with D possibly being TRBD1 (6 bases). V gave up 5 bases and J gave up 11 bases, with 22 bases separating them. CDR3 length: 16 residues. The V gene's germline CDR1 is SEHNR and CDR2 FQNEAQ (reference sequence). The CDR3 DNA sequence: TGTGCCAGCAGCCCCCAGTTCGGCAGGGGTAAAACACCCCTCCACTTT. It yields the protein CASSPQFGRGKTPLHF.

The rearrangement links TRBV7-2 to TRBJ1-2; 7 nucleotides line up with TRBD1. The V segment lost 4 bases and the J segment 7 bases; nucleotides outside the gene matches: 9. There are 14 residues in the CDR3. Looked up from germline, CDR1 is SGHTA and CDR2 is FQGNSA. The CDR3 DNA reads TGTGCCAGCAGCTCCCGACAGGGTGTCGGTGGCTACACCTTC. Its protein is CASSSRQGVGGYTF.

The chain joins TRBV5-1 to TRBJ2-1; D is perhaps TRBD1 (6 bases). This CDR3 contains 15 residues. The V end lost 0 bases, the J end lost 2 bases, and 9 bases lay between the germline ends. CDR1 is SGHRS, CDR2 YFSETQ, per germline. The DNA of the CDR3 is TGCGCCAGCAGCTTGGAAGGACAGACCTACAATGAGCAGTTCTTC. It codes for CASSLEGQTYNEQFF.

This clone was seen a single time. The rearrangement links TRBV2 to TRBJ1-1, with D perhaps TRBD1 (5 bases). This CDR3 has 19 amino acids. The V gene lost 0 bases and the J gene lost 0 bases, with 20 bases spanning the gap. Per the germline V gene, CDR1 is SNHLY and CDR2 is FYNNEI. CDR3 coding DNA: TGTGCCAGCAGTGAAGCGGTGGGGGGGATCACGCTCGTGAACACTGAAGCTTTCTTT. Its protein is CASSEAVGGITLVNTEAFF. The complete variable domain, with remaining parts taken from reference TRBV2 and TRBJ1-1, reads EPEVTQTPSHQVTQMGQEVILRCVPISNHLYFYWYRQILGQKVEFLVSFYNNEISEKSEIFDDQFSVERPDGSNFTLKIRSTKLEDSAMYFCASSEAVGGITLVNTEAFFGQGTRLTVV.

This chain connects TRBV11-3 to TRBJ2-2; D is ambiguous. Germline CDR1 and CDR2: SGHNT and YENEEA. V was trimmed by 1 base and J by 4 bases, leaving 7 bases between them. The CDR3 runs to 14 residues. The CDR3 reads CASSLGLSTGELFF. CDR3 DNA: TGTGCCAGCAGCTTAGGGCTGAGCACCGGGGAGCTGTTTTTT.

The J gene is TRBJ2-5, the V gene TRBV7-8; either TRBD1 or TRBD2 may fit D (5 bases each). The CDR3 is 15 amino acids. V was trimmed by 0 bases and J by 4 bases, leaving 12 bases between them. Germline values: CDR1 SGHVS, CDR2 FQNEAQ. The CDR3 nucleotides read TGTGCCAGCAGCTTAGCTCAGTGGGACCTAGAGACCCAGTACTTC. Translated: CASSLAQWDLETQYF.

This chain links TRBV5-8 with TRBJ2-3, with D perhaps matching TRBD2 (5 bases). The V gene lost 5 bases and the J gene lost 3 bases, with 10 bases spanning the gap. The germline CDR1 and CDR2 sequences are SGHTS and YDEGEE. CDR3 size: 13 residues. CDR3 DNA: TGTGCCAGCAGAAACCGAGGGACAGATACGCAGTATTTT. This translates into CASRNRGTDTQYF.